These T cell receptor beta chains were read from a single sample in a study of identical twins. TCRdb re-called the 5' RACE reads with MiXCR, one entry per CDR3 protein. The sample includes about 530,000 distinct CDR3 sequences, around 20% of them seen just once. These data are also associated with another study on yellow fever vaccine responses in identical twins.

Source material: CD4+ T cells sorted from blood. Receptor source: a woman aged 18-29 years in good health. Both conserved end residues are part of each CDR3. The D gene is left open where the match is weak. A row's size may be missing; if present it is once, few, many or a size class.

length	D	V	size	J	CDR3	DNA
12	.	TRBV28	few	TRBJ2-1	CASSKEGHGQFF	TGTGCCAGCAGTAAGGAGGGTCATGGGCAGTTCTTC
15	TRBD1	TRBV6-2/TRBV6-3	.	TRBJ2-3	CASSKGQGFSDTQYF	TGTGCCAGCAGCAAGGGACAGGGGTTCTCAGATACGCAGTATTTT
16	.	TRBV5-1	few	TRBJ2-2	CASSLLSGVRTGELFF	TGCGCCAGCAGCTTGCTTTCGGGAGTGCGGACCGGGGAGCTGTTTTTT
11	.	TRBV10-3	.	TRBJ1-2	CAISPGPGYTF	TGTGCCATCAGCCCGGGACCAGGCTACACCTTC
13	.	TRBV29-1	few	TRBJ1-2	CSVARQANYGYTF	TGCAGCGTCGCAAGGCAGGCTAACTATGGCTACACCTTC
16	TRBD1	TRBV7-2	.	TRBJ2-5	CASSLVGTGGGETQYF	TGTGCCAGCAGCTTAGTTGGAACAGGGGGCGGAGAGACCCAGTACTTC
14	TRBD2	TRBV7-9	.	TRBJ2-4	CASSSPGLGSIQYF	TGTGCCAGCAGCTCCCCGGGACTAGGGTCCATTCAGTACTTC
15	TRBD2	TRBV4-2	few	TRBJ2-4	CASSPGASGQNIQYF	TGTGCCAGCAGCCCTGGGGCTAGCGGGCAAAACATTCAGTACTTC
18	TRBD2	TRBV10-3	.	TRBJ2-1	CAISESGATSGAHNEQFF	TGTGCCATCAGTGAGTCGGGCGCGACTAGCGGGGCGCACAATGAGCAGTTCTTC
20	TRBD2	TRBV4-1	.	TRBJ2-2	CASSQEVSAKGLAGTGELFF	TGCGCCAGCAGCCAAGAAGTCTCCGCAAAGGGACTAGCGGGAACCGGGGAGCTGTTTTTT
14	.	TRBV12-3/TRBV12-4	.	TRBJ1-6	CASSPDFWRSPLHF	TGTGCCAGCAGTCCTGACTTCTGGAGATCACCCCTCCACTTT
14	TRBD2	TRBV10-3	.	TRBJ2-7	CAISPSGRFYEQYF	TGTGCCATCAGTCCTAGCGGGAGGTTCTACGAGCAGTACTTC
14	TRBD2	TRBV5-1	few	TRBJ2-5	CASSLAGEGETQYF	TGCGCCAGCAGCTTAGCGGGAGAGGGAGAGACCCAGTACTTC
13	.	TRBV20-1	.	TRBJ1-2	CSAPTAGNYGYTF	TGCAGTGCTCCAACGGCGGGAAACTATGGCTACACCTTC
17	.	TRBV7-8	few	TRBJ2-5	CASRDSFGPRATETQYF	TGTGCCAGCCGAGACTCCTTTGGTCCCAGGGCCACAGAGACCCAGTACTTC
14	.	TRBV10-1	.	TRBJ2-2	CASSESPGTGELFF	TGCGCCAGCAGTGAGTCGCCAGGAACCGGGGAGCTGTTTTTT
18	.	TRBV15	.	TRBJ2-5	CATSREAPLAGRVETQYF	TGTGCCACCAGCAGAGAGGCTCCACTGGCGGGACGGGTCGAGACCCAGTACTTC
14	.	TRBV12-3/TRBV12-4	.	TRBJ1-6	CASSLQGLNSPLHF	TGTGCCAGCAGTTTACAGGGCCTCAATTCACCCCTCCACTTT
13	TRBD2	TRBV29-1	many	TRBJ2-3	CSVIAGNVHTQYF	TGCAGCGTAATAGCGGGAAATGTGCATACGCAGTATTTT
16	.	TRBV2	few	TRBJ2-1	CASTLRMVALYNEQFF	TGTGCCAGCACCCTCCGGATGGTTGCCCTTTACAATGAGCAGTTCTTC
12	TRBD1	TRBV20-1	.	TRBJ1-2	CSAPTGGYGYTF	TGCAGTGCCCCAACAGGGGGGTATGGCTACACCTTC
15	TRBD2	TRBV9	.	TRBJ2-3	CASSGRLASTDTQYF	TGTGCCAGCAGCGGCAGACTAGCCTCCACAGATACGCAGTATTTT
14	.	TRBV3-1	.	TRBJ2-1	CASSQVPGSHEQFF	TGTGCCAGCAGCCAAGTCCCAGGGAGCCATGAGCAGTTCTTC
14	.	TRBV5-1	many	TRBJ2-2	CASRQSLGTGELFF	TGCGCCAGCAGACAAAGCCTGGGCACCGGGGAGCTGTTTTTT
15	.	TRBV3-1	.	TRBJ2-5	CASSQGGAYVQTQYF	TGTGCCAGCAGCCAAGGGGGGGCCTATGTGCAGACCCAGTACTTC
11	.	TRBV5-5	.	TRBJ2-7	CASADRYEQYF	TGTGCCAGCGCCGACCGTTACGAGCAGTACTTC
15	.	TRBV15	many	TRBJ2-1	CATSRVVLVGNEQFF	TGTGCCACCAGCAGAGTGGTTCTAGTAGGCAATGAGCAGTTCTTC
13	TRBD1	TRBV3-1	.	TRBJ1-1	CASSQDRGTEAFF	TGTGCCAGCAGCCAGGACAGGGGCACTGAAGCTTTCTTT
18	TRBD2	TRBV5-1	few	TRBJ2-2	CASSTRTSGWEYTGELFF	TGCGCCAGCAGCACACGGACTAGCGGGTGGGAGTACACCGGGGAGCTGTTTTTT
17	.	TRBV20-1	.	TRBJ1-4	CSARGGAAGRSNEKLFF	TGCAGTGCTAGAGGAGGGGCCGCCGGCCGCTCTAATGAAAAACTGTTTTTT
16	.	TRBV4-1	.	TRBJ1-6	CASSQVTGPPNSPLHF	TGCGCCAGCAGCCAAGTAACGGGACCACCTAATTCACCCCTCCACTTT
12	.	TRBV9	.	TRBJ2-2	CASSVYSGELFF	TGTGCCAGCAGCGTCTACTCCGGGGAGCTGTTTTTT
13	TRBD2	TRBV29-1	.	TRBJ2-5	CSVARGVQETQYF	TGCAGCGTCGCCCGGGGGGTACAAGAGACCCAGTACTTC
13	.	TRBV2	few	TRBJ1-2	CASRATGSYGYTF	TGTGCCAGCAGAGCTACAGGGAGCTATGGCTACACCTTC
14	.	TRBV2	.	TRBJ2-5	CASSVYGSGETQYF	TGTGCCAGCAGTGTCTACGGGAGTGGTGAGACCCAGTACTTC
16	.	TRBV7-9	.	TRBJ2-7	CASSLARDLSSYEQYF	TGTGCCAGCAGCTTGGCCCGGGACTTAAGCTCCTACGAGCAGTACTTC
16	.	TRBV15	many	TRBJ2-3	CATSRDELALTDTQYF	TGTGCCACCAGCAGAGACGAGCTAGCCCTCACAGATACGCAGTATTTT
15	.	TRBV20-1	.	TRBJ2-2	CSVSVGPLNTGELFF	TGCAGTGTCAGCGTGGGGCCACTAAACACCGGGGAGCTGTTTTTT
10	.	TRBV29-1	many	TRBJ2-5	CSVESGTQYF	TGCAGCGTTGAGTCGGGGACCCAGTACTTC
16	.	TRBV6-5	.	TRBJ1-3	CASSYSRGGAGNTIYF	TGTGCCAGCAGTTACTCGAGGGGGGGTGCTGGAAACACCATATATTTT
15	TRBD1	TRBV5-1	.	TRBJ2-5	CASSPGQGERKTQYF	TGCGCCAGCAGCCCCGGACAGGGTGAGAGAAAGACCCAGTACTTC
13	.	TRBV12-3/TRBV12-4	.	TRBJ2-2	CASSFVVTGELFF	TGTGCCAGCAGTTTTGTGGTCACCGGGGAGCTGTTTTTT
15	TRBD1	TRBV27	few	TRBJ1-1	CASSRGTAVPDEAFF	TGTGCCAGCAGTAGGGGGACAGCGGTCCCGGATGAAGCTTTCTTT
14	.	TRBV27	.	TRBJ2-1	CASSTGYSYNEQFF	TGTGCCAGCAGTACAGGGTACTCCTACAATGAGCAGTTCTTC
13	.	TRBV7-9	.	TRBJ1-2	CASSGRSIYGYTF	TGTGCCAGCAGCGGGAGGAGTATCTATGGCTACACCTTC
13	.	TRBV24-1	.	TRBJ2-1	CATSDSGLREQFF	TGTGCCACCAGTGATTCTGGGTTAAGAGAGCAGTTCTTC
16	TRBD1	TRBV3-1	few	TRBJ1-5	CASSHSTGGGSQPQHF	TGTGCCAGCAGCCATTCAACAGGGGGCGGCAGTCAGCCCCAGCATTTT
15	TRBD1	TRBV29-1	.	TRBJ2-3	CSVERGTGLTDTQYF	TGCAGCGTTGAACGAGGGACAGGGTTAACAGATACGCAGTATTTT
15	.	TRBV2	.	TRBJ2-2	CASSSERANTGELFF	TGTGCCAGCAGTTCCGAGCGGGCTAACACCGGGGAGCTGTTTTTT
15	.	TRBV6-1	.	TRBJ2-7	CASRRDVGSTLEQYF	TGTGCCAGCAGGAGGGACGTCGGATCTACGTTGGAGCAGTACTTC
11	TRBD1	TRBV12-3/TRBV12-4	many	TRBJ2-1	CASSLGQGQFF	TGTGCCAGCAGTTTGGGACAGGGACAGTTCTTC
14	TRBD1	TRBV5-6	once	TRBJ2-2	CARSRGQDYGELFF	TGTGCCAGGAGCCGGGGACAGGACTACGGGGAGCTGTTTTTT
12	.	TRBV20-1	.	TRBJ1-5	CSASRAGQPQHF	TGCAGTGCTAGTAGGGCGGGTCAGCCCCAGCATTTT
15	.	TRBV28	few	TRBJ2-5	CASSLQGRGQETQYF	TGTGCCAGCAGTTTGCAGGGGAGGGGTCAAGAGACCCAGTACTTC
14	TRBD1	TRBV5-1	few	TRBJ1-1	CASSRQGGEDDAFF	TGCGCCAGCAGCCGACAGGGGGGTGAGGATGACGCTTTCTTT
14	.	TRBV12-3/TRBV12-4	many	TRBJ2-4	CASSNVLVKNIQYF	TGTGCCAGCAGCAACGTACTGGTCAAAAACATTCAGTACTTC